A single sample gave rise to the 14 T cell receptor beta chains below, sequenced in a study of T cells in Graves' hyperthyroidism and ophthalmopathy. Amplification of TCR beta CDR3 regions used RNA as the template. The HTBI primer set was used in a first-round RT-PCR of the TCR CDR3. Each CDR3 protein is one row after TCRdb ran MiXCR on the multiplex PCR reads. This sample carries about 840,000 distinct CDR3 sequences, around 38% of them seen once, and the ten largest clones take 8.9%. The sample comprised blood. These receptors were collected from a man aged 18 to 29 with Graves' hyperthyroidism.

The CDR3 DNA reads as TGTGCCAGTAGTAGGACAGCTCCCGATGGCTACACCTTC. This sequence encodes CASSRTAPDGYTF. The chain couples TRBV19 to TRBJ1-2; TRBD1 is a possible D gene (6 bases). CDR1 is LNHDA and CDR2 is SQIVND in the germline V gene (reference sequence). The CDR3 contains 13 residues. Trimming removed 4 bases at V and 6 bases at J, with 12 bases between.

This clonotype has only a few counts. The rearrangement links TRBV13 to TRBJ1-1; TRBD1 might be the D (5 bases). V lost 7 bases to trimming and J lost 1 base, with 16 bases between them. This CDR3 contains 15 residues. Germline assignment: CDR1 PRHDT and CDR2 FYEKMQ (reference sequence). The CDR3 loop reads CASKGSAGANTEAFF. CDR3 nucleotide sequence: TGTGCCAGCAAGGGGTCGGCCGGGGCGAACACTGAAGCTTTCTTT.

A remark on this clonotype: Relative to the germline gene, one junction end is altered; a read error may explain this. This chain uses TRBV20-1 with TRBJ2-7; weak D call: TRBD2 (5 bases). This CDR3 spans 13 amino acids. Germline CDR1 reads DFQATT; CDR2 reads SNEGSKA (reference sequence). This CDR3 reads CSAEAKGDYERYF. CDR3 bases: TGCAGTGCCGAAGCGAAGGGTGACTACGAGCGGTACTTC.

The chain links TRBV20-1 to TRBJ2-2; D possibly corresponds to TRBD2 (6 bases). The V gene's germline CDR1 is DFQATT and CDR2 SNEGSKA (reference sequence). The CDR3 extends over 14 amino acids. Trimming left V 3 bases short and J 2 bases short, with 10 bases between. The CDR3 bases are TGCAGTGCTAGGCGACTAGTAAACACCGGGGAGCTGTTTTTT. Protein product: CSARRLVNTGELFF.

The chain has TRBV15 and TRBJ1-2, with D possibly being TRBD1 (5 bases). The V end was cut by 0 bases, the J end by 6 bases, with 17 bases between. The germline V gene has CDR1 LNHNV and CDR2 YYDKDF (reference sequence). The CDR3 totals 16 residues. Written as DNA, the CDR3 is TGTGCCACCAGCAGAGAGGGGGACGGAGTTTCTCATGGCTACACCTTC. Its translation is CATSREGDGVSHGYTF.

In regard to this clonotype: Mismatch with germline at one junction end may stem from a read error. This chain joins TRBV7-9 and TRBJ2-7, with D unclear. The CDR3 is 12 amino acids. Germline-derived CDR1 and CDR2 are SEHNR and FQNEAQ (reference sequence). The CDR3 is CASSLMEYGQYF. The CDR3 DNA reads TGTGCCAGCAGCTTAATGGAATACGGGCAGTACTTC. Filled out from reference TRBV7-9 and TRBJ2-7, the complete variable domain reads DTGVSQNPRHKITKRGQNVTFRCDPISEHNRLYWYRQTLGQGPEFLTYFQNEAQLEKSRLLSDRFSAERPKGSFSTLEIQRTEQGDSAMYLCASSLMEYGQYFGPGTRLTVT.

The rearrangement links TRBV4-1 to TRBJ2-7, with TRBD2 as a possible D gene (6 bases). The CDR3 runs 15 residues. V dropped 4 bases and J dropped 0 bases, with 13 bases sitting between them. CDR1 is MGHRA and CDR2 is YSYEKL in the germline V gene. CDR3 sequence: CASSPIGGSSYEQYF. The CDR3 DNA follows: TGCGCCAGCAGCCCTATCGGGGGAAGCTCCTACGAGCAGTACTTC.

This clonotype was seen at least ten times. The rearrangement uses TRBV7-9 and TRBJ1-1, with 7 bases that match TRBD1. The CDR3 runs to 15 residues. V lost 5 bases to trimming and J lost 0 bases; unmatched junction nucleotides: 6. Germline-derived CDR1 and CDR2 are SEHNR and FQNEAQ (reference sequence). The CDR3 nucleotides are TGTGCCAGCAGCGCCCAACAGGGGATGAACACTGAAGCTTTCTTT. It encodes CASSAQQGMNTEAFF.

About this clonotype: Being one base from a much bigger clone, this may be a read error. The rearrangement uses TRBV2 and TRBJ1-3, with D possibly being TRBD1 (5 bases). Germline V lookup: CDR1 SNHLY, CDR2 FYNNEI. CDR3 size: 14 residues. CDR3 DNA sequence: TGTGCCGGCAGTGACAGAGCCTCTGGAAACACCATATATTTT. This encodes CAGSDRASGNTIYF.

Ten or more counts support this clonotype. This chain links TRBV24-1 with TRBJ2-5, with 7 nucleotides matching TRBD2. The CDR3 runs 14 residues. The V gene's germline CDR1 is KGHDR and CDR2 SFDVKD. The trim removed 6 bases at V and 5 bases at J, leaving 8 bases unmatched. The CDR3 loop reads CATSSERDLETQYF. The CDR3 nucleotides are TGTGCCACCAGTTCCGAGCGGGATTTGGAGACCCAGTACTTC.

On this clonotype itself: At one of its ends the junction is not consistent with the germline gene, which may arise from a read error. J is TRBJ2-5 and V is TRBV29-1; D ambiguous. The CDR3 extends over 13 amino acids. The germline V gene encodes CDR1 SQVTM and CDR2 ANQGSEA. The CDR3 nucleotides read TGCAGCCTTGACTCCTGGTACCAAGAGACCCAGTACTTC. Protein sequence: CSLDSWYQETQYF.

This clonotype turned up a few times. This chain uses TRBV6-5 with TRBJ1-6; 9 positions agree with TRBD1. Unmatched junction bases numbered 8, after V lost 4 bases and J lost 10 bases. This CDR3 is built from 15 residues. Per the germline V gene, CDR1 is MNHEY and CDR2 is SVGAGI. The chain's CDR3 is CASSSPGTGWSPLHF. As DNA, the CDR3 is TGTGCCAGCAGTTCCCCCGGGACAGGGTGGTCACCCCTCCACTTT.

This clonotype was picked up one time. The genes are TRBV20-1 and TRBJ2-2; D gene unclear. V was cut by 0 bases and J by 2 bases, with 10 bases left in between. This CDR3 spans 15 amino acids. Germline loops: CDR1 DFQATT, CDR2 SNEGSKA (reference sequence). The CDR3 protein is CSARESSRNTGELFF. The CDR3, as DNA: TGCAGTGCTAGAGAGAGTAGCAGAAACACCGGGGAGCTGTTTTTT.

The chain links TRBV11-2 to TRBJ2-3, with TRBD1 matching 9 bases. The V gene's germline CDR1 is SGHAT and CDR2 FQNNGV. The CDR3 has 15 amino acids. V trimming: 4 bases; J trimming: 5 bases; junction bases outside the gene matches: 7. CDR3 sequence reads: CASSSGTGMGDTQYF. The CDR3 region has the DNA TGTGCCAGCAGCTCCGGGACAGGGATGGGAGATACGCAGTATTTT.